This T cell receptor (beta chain) appears in the sequencing data of a study of OX40 agonist ivuxolimab in advanced cancers. Across the study: Anti-PD-1, anti-PD-L1 or anti-CTLA-4 therapy given earlier was allowed, and 40% had some. The study reported partial responses in three patients: one hepatocellular carcinoma, two cutaneous melanoma.

A word on this clone: What it binds is unknown.

Here immunoSEQ multiplex PCR was the method, and the copy in TCRdb shows in-frame clones only, minus some. The repertoire holds fewer than 45,000 clones, with approximately 90% as singletons. Study results and limitations: There were, on average, more expanded clones in CD8+ T cells than in CD4+. No determination was made of the antigen specificity of the expanded peripheral T cells.

Trimming removed 3 bases from V and 7 bases from J, with 23 bases in between. CDR1 is SGDLS, CDR2 YYNGEE, per germline. This CDR3 is 16 amino acids long. Source: CD4+ or CD8+ T cells sorted from blood, taken in a trial of the OX40 agonist ivuxolimab. This receptor was identified in an adult with an advanced solid tumor such as melanoma, head and neck, liver or kidney cancer. The genes are TRBV9 and TRBJ2-7; possible D gene TRBD1, 6 bases. This CDR3 is CASSGGEQGPLGEQYF. DNA for the CDR3: TGTGCCAGCAGCGGAGGAGAACAGGGCCCCCTTGGAGAGCAGTACTTC.